Below, 27 T cell receptor beta chains from the same sample are listed, as sequenced in a study of Ad26.COV2.S vaccination and SARS-CoV-2 variants. Noted treatment: 19 received Ad26.COV2.S at low or high dose, single or two shots; about 5 received placebo; per-sample allocation not given. Day 63 after the first vaccine or placebo injection was the time point for sampling. TCRdb's copy holds only in-frame clones and misses some; the assay was immunoSEQ multiplex PCR. The sample shows about 280,000 clones, about 89% of them seen only once. The sequencing used peripheral blood, collected in a trial of Ad26.COV2.S vaccine versus placebo. Receptors were obtained from a person aged 18-60 years who received the Ad26.COV2.S COVID-19 vaccine or a placebo.

The rearrangement links TRBV10-3 to TRBJ1-1, with D hard to call. Germline values: CDR1 ENHRY, CDR2 SYGVKD. The CDR3 totals 13 residues. Between the trimmed V and J ends, which lost 2 bases and 1 base, there was a span of 5 bases. The CDR3 DNA reads as TGTGCCATCAGTGAGCAGAAGAACACTGAAGCTTTCTTT. It translates to CAISEQKNTEAFF.

This sequence joins TRBV2 and TRBJ1-5, with TRBD1 identical over 7 bases. Germline V gene data show CDR1 as SNHLY and CDR2 as FYNNEI. V lost 3 bases and J lost 3; bases outside the gene matches: 11. The CDR3 is 17 amino acids. CDR3 sequence (DNA): TGTGCCAGCAGTGACCGGAGGGGACAGTCCTTCAATCAGCCCCAGCATTTT. It specifies CASSDRRGQSFNQPQHF. Combining the CDR3 with reference TRBV2 and TRBJ1-5 gives the whole variable domain EPEVTQTPSHQVTQMGQEVILRCVPISNHLYFYWYRQILGQKVEFLVSFYNNEISEKSEIFDDQFSVERPDGSNFTLKIRSTKLEDSAMYFCASSDRRGQSFNQPQHFGDGTRLSIL.

The chain carries TRBV4-2 and TRBJ2-7, with 8 bases lining up with TRBD2. CDR3 length: 20 amino acids. V shed 4 bases and J 5 bases; nucleotides not matched to a gene: 25. CDR1 and CDR2 (germline): LGHNA, YNFKEQ. The CDR3 nucleotides read TGTGCCAGCAGCCCAGGGGCAATCAAAGCGGGAGTCATAGGGGGTCACGAGCAGTACTTC. Translating it yields CASSPGAIKAGVIGGHEQYF.

The chain is built from TRBV19 and TRBJ2-7; 12 bases map to TRBD2. The CDR3 loop spans 16 amino acids. V lost 1 base to trimming and J lost 9 bases; unmatched junction nucleotides: 10. Germline V gene data show CDR1 as LNHDA and CDR2 as SQIVND (reference sequence). The CDR3 DNA reads as TGTGCCAGTAGTATAGGAACCGGGACTAGCGGGTCTCTGCAGTACTTC. This codes for CASSIGTGTSGSLQYF.

The chain joins TRBV7-2 to TRBJ1-1; tentatively, D is TRBD1 (5 bases). The CDR3 sequence is 14 residues long. CDR1 and CDR2 from the germline V gene are SGHTA and FQGNSA. V was trimmed by 8 bases and J by 4 bases, leaving 17 bases between them. Here the CDR3 DNA reads TGTGCCAGCGCTAGGCTGGAGGGGAGCACTGAAGCTTTCTTT. Translating it yields CASARLEGSTEAFF.

V usage is TRBV6-5 and J usage is TRBJ2-5; 7 bases align to TRBD1. The CDR3 consists of 14 residues. Germline values: CDR1 MNHEY, CDR2 SVGAGI. Germline trimming cut 8 bases from V and 5 bases from J; bases unmatched to any gene: 11. The CDR3 is CASWDSSRGETQYF. CDR3 coding DNA: TGTGCCAGCTGGGACAGCTCAAGAGGGGAGACCCAGTACTTC.

This clone was observed once. V and J are TRBV6-5 and TRBJ1-5; D gene ambiguous. Germline loops: CDR1 MNHEY, CDR2 SVGAGI. This CDR3 spans 14 amino acids. V was pared by 6 bases and J by 7 bases, with 16 bases between. The CDR3 coding sequence is TGTGCCAGCAGCGGCCTGTCTCTGTTGCAGCCCCAGCATTTT. Amino acids: CASSGLSLLQPQHF.

V usage is TRBV29-1 and J usage is TRBJ2-7; D not resolved. The CDR3 covers 13 residues. Germline CDR1 reads SQVTM; CDR2 reads ANQGSEA. Trimming took 5 bases from V and 0 from J, leaving 11 bases between them. The CDR3 protein is CSVLENTSYEQYF. The CDR3, as DNA: TGCAGCGTTTTGGAGAACACCTCCTACGAGCAGTACTTC.

The chain links TRBV6-1 to TRBJ1-2, with D possibly being TRBD1 (6 bases). The CDR3 totals 13 residues. The V end lost 0 bases, the J end lost 8 bases, and 10 bases lay between the germline ends. The germline CDR1 and CDR2 sequences are MNHNS and SASEGT. CDR3 residues: CASSEADGGGYTF. The DNA of the CDR3 is TGTGCCAGCAGTGAAGCGGACGGGGGCGGCTACACCTTC.

The chain is built from TRBV4-1 and TRBJ2-3; D is undetermined. Germline V gene sequence: CDR1 MGHRA, CDR2 YSYEKL. The CDR3 loop spans 14 amino acids. Trimming took off 3 bases at V and 3 bases at J, with 10 bases between the two ends. The DNA of the CDR3 is TGCGCCAGCAGCCATAATCACCTTACAGATACGCAGTATTTT. It translates to CASSHNHLTDTQYF.

The CDR3 nucleotides are TGTGCTAGTGGTTTGGATGGGACAGGAGCGCAGTATTTT. Its translation is CASGLDGTGAQYF. The chain links TRBV12-5 to TRBJ2-3, with 8 positions matching TRBD1. In germline, CDR1 is LGHNT, CDR2 FRNRAP. The length of the CDR3 is 13 residues. The V segment lost 1 base and the J segment 10 bases; nucleotides outside the gene matches: 4.

The chain carries TRBV25-1 and TRBJ2-3; 13 bases align to TRBD2. Germline values: CDR1 MGHDK, CDR2 SYGVNS. After removal of 5 bases from V and 5 bases from J, the junction contained 4 bases not matched to a gene. The CDR3 extends over 15 amino acids. The CDR3 reads CASSSTSGGLDTQYF. The CDR3 nucleotides are TGTGCCAGCAGTTCGACTAGCGGGGGGTTAGATACGCAGTATTTT.

V and J are TRBV21-1 and TRBJ2-1; the table's D call, TRBD2, was not checked against the DNA. TRBV21-1 is an annotated pseudogene. The CDR3 loop spans 15 amino acids. The CDR3 loop reads CASSPRGRGYNEQFF. The CDR3 region has the DNA TGTGCCAGCAGCCCCAGAGGGAGGGGCTACAATGAGCAGTTCTTC.

V and J are TRBV5-1 and TRBJ1-1; D might be TRBD1 (5 bases). Trimming stripped 4 bases from V and 0 bases from J, with 13 bases between. The CDR3 is 15 amino acids. Germline CDR1 is SGHRS and CDR2 is YFSETQ. The DNA of the CDR3 is TGCGCCAGCAGCCCCCGGGAGGGGATGAACACTGAAGCTTTCTTT. This codes for CASSPREGMNTEAFF.

The chain has TRBV7-2 and TRBJ2-1; 9 bases map to TRBD1. CDR3 length equals 17 residues. CDR1 is SGHTA and CDR2 is FQGNSA in the germline V gene. The trim removed 6 bases at V and 6 bases at J, leaving 15 bases unmatched. This chain's CDR3 is CASRHNPGQGNFNEQFF. The CDR3 DNA sequence: TGTGCCAGCAGACACAACCCGGGACAGGGTAACTTCAATGAGCAGTTCTTC.

The chain employs TRBV2 and TRBJ2-1; 8 bases match TRBD2. Germline CDR1 is SNHLY and CDR2 is FYNNEI. The CDR3 is made up of 15 amino acids. Losses at the gene ends were 4 bases for V and 2 bases for J; bases not matched to a gene: 4. The CDR3 region is CASSGAAGAYNEQFF. The CDR3 DNA is TGTGCCAGCAGTGGTGCAGCGGGAGCCTACAATGAGCAGTTCTTC.

The chain couples TRBV7-6 to TRBJ1-4; D is perhaps TRBD1 (5 bases). Germline CDR1 reads SGHVS; CDR2 reads FNYEAQ. Between the trimmed V and J ends, which lost 5 bases and 0 bases, there was a span of 10 bases. The CDR3 totals 15 residues. The chain's CDR3 is CASSPRDATNEKLFF. The CDR3 bases are TGTGCCAGCAGCCCCAGGGACGCAACTAATGAAAAACTGTTTTTT. The full variable domain, rest sourced from reference TRBV7-6 and TRBJ1-4, is GAGVSQSPRYKVTKRGQDVALRCDPISGHVSLYWYRQALGQGPEFLTYFNYEAQQDKSGLPNDRFSAERPEGSISTLTIQRTEQRDSAMYRCASSPRDATNEKLFFGSGTQLSVL.

There are a few counts of this clone. Other DNA sequences in the sample encode the same CDR3. The chain joins TRBV7-9 to TRBJ1-1; maybe TRBD1 (5 bases). This CDR3 comprises 14 residues. CDR1 is SEHNR, CDR2 FQNEAQ, per germline (reference sequence). V was clipped by 2 bases and J by 1 base, with 8 bases between them. For the CDR3, the DNA is TGTGCCAGCAGCTTACAGCAGGGGAACACTGAAGCTTTCTTT. It is translated as CASSLQQGNTEAFF. The variable domain in full, completed from reference TRBV7-9 and TRBJ1-1, reads DTGVSQNPRHKITKRGQNVTFRCDPISEHNRLYWYRQTLGQGPEFLTYFQNEAQLEKSRLLSDRFSAERPKGSFSTLEIQRTEQGDSAMYLCASSLQQGNTEAFFGQGTRLTVV.

This clone was counted once. This chain uses TRBV6-5 with TRBJ2-7; tentative D call: TRBD2 (6 bases). Germline V gene lookup returns CDR1 MNHEY and CDR2 SVGAGI. This CDR3 has 12 residues. The V end lost 3 bases, the J end lost 6 bases, and 9 bases lay between the germline ends. CDR3 nucleotides: TGTGCCAGCAGTTATGGGGGAGGCGAGCAGTACTTC. It translates to CASSYGGGEQYF.

V gene TRBV4-3 combines with J gene TRBJ2-2; 8 bases match TRBD2. CDR1 is LGHNA, CDR2 YSLEER, per germline. This CDR3 contains 16 residues. V gave up 1 base and J gave up 8 bases; unmatched junction bases: 9. The CDR3 DNA reads as TGCGCCAGCAGCCAAGGAGGTAGCGGGGTTTTGGGGGAGCTGTTTTTT. Translated: CASSQGGSGVLGELFF.

This clone occurred once. This chain uses TRBV5-4 with TRBJ2-1; D unclear. Per the germline V gene, CDR1 is SGHNT and CDR2 is YYREEE (reference sequence). This CDR3 contains 13 residues. V was pared by 2 bases and J by 4 bases, with 7 bases between. In DNA form, the CDR3 reads TGTGCCAGCAGCTTTACAGAATACAATGAGCAGTTCTTC. This gives the protein CASSFTEYNEQFF.

V is TRBV2 and J is TRBJ1-5; tentative D call: TRBD1 (6 bases). Germline V gives CDR1 SNHLY, CDR2 FYNNEI. The CDR3 sequence is 13 residues long. V was pared by 7 bases and J by 3 bases, with 10 bases between. The CDR3 region has the DNA TGTGCCAGCAATAGGGACACCAATCAGCCCCAGCATTTT. Its translation: CASNRDTNQPQHF.

The rearrangement links TRBV19 to TRBJ1-2, with 9 bases that match TRBD1. Germline assignment: CDR1 LNHDA and CDR2 SQIVND (reference sequence). CDR3 length: 14 residues. Trimming cost V 3 bases and J 2 bases; bases outside gene matches: 1. The CDR3 loop reads CASSIGTGNYGYTF. The CDR3 DNA is TGTGCCAGTAGTATTGGGACAGGGAACTATGGCTACACCTTC. Together with reference TRBV19 and TRBJ1-2, the CDR3 gives the full variable domain: DGGITQSPKYLFRKEGQNVTLSCEQNLNHDAMYWYRQDPGQGLRLIYYSQIVNDFQKGDIAEGYSVSREKKESFPLTVTSAQKNPTAFYLCASSIGTGNYGYTFGSGTRLTVV.

The chain couples TRBV6-4 to TRBJ1-1, with 7 nucleotides matching TRBD1. The CDR3 has 13 residues. In germline, CDR1 is MRHNA, CDR2 SNTAGT. The V and J ends lost 6 bases and 3 bases, in that order; junction bases with no gene match: 4. The CDR3: CASSRDRDTEAFF. Written as DNA, the CDR3 is TGTGCCAGCAGCCGGGACAGAGACACTGAAGCTTTCTTT.

The chain is built from TRBV27 and TRBJ2-1, with a weak D call TRBD2 (6 bases). From germline, CDR1 is MNHEY and CDR2 SMNVEV (reference sequence). CDR3 length: 16 amino acids. V shed 7 bases and J shed 0 bases, with 16 bases lying between them. CDR3 bases: TGTGCCAGCAAGCGCGGGAAAATAGACTCCTACAATGAGCAGTTCTTC. Protein sequence: CASKRGKIDSYNEQFF.

The CDR3 sequence: CASSQADRNDEAFF. The CDR3 DNA follows: TGTGCCAGCAGCCAAGCGGATCGAAACGATGAAGCTTTCTTT. The chain employs TRBV4-2 and TRBJ1-1, with no clear D. The ends were cut back, 1 base at V and 7 bases at J, with 13 bases in the middle. The CDR3 length is 14 residues. Germline CDR1 reads LGHNA; CDR2 reads YNFKEQ.

The chain couples TRBV10-3 to TRBJ2-3; 7 nucleotides line up with TRBD2. The CDR3 is made up of 15 amino acids. V lost 4 bases to trimming and J lost 0 bases; unmatched junction nucleotides: 4. Germline lookup yields CDR1 ENHRY and CDR2 SYGVKD. The CDR3 bases are TGTGCCATCAGTGTGGGGGGGATTAGCACAGATACGCAGTATTTT. It is translated as CAISVGGISTDTQYF.